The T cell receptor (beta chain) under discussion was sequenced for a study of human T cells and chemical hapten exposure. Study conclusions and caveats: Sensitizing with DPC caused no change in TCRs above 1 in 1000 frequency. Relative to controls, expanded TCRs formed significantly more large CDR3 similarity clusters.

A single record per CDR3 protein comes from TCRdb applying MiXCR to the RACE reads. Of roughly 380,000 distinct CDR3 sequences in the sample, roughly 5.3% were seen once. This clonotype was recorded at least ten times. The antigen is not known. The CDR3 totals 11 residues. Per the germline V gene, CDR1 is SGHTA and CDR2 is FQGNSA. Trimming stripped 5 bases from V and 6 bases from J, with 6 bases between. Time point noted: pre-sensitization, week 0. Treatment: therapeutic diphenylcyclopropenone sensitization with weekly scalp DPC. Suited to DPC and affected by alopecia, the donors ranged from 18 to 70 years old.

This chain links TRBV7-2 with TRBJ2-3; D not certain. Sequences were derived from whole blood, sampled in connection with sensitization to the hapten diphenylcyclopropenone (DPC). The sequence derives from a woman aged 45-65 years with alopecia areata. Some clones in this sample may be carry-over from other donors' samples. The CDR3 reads CASSNPDTQYF. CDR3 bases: TGTGCCAGCAGCAACCCCGATACGCAGTATTTT. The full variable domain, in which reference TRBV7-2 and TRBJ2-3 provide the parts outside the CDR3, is GAGVSQSPSNKVTEKGKDVELRCDPISGHTALYWYRQSLGQGLEFLIYFQGNSAPDKSGLPSDRFSAERTGGSVSTLTIQRTQQEDSAVYLCASSNPDTQYFGPGTRLTVL.